The entry that follows covers one T cell receptor (beta chain) sequence. This entry is derived from a study of T-cell memory formation after mild COVID-19. For the study at large: TCR clusters were mostly confined to one donor each.

Each CDR3 protein gets one entry after TCRdb re-called the 5' RACE reads with MiXCR. The profile shows hundreds of thousands of distinct CDR3 sequences, under 8.5% of them singletons. CDR3 length equals 14 residues. V was trimmed by 8 bases and J by 0 bases, leaving 11 bases between them. Germline loops: CDR1 MNHNY, CDR2 SVGAGI (reference sequence). This rearrangement joins TRBV6-6 to TRBJ1-5; D remains unclear. The receptor was derived from a young man who had mild COVID-19 (a few samples of this study predate the infection). Cell type and time point are not known. The sequenced sample consisted of PBMCs or a T cell subset sorted from them (not recorded which). The CDR3 loop reads CASGPSDSNQPQHF. DNA of the CDR3: TGTGCCAGCGGACCCTCGGATAGCAATCAGCCCCAGCATTTT.